A selection of T cell receptor beta chains follows, all from one sample in a study of glioma-infiltrating T cells after dendritic cell vaccination. Sequencing was performed with immunoSEQ multiplex PCR; in TCRdb, only in-frame clones are kept and a portion is missing. The sample contains approximately 110,000 clones, around 89% of which appear only once. Sequences were derived from blood, sampled after dendritic cell vaccination. The receptors stem from a human donor with glioblastoma. The CDR3 runs from the conserved cysteine through the conserved F or W. The D gene is left open where the match is weak. Expanded clones are given a class, and other clones once, few, many or no size at all.

clone size: NA; D gene: NA; J gene: TRBJ1-1; V gene: TRBV2; CDR3 DNA: TGTGCCAGCAGTTTGACTGCGAACACTGAAGCTTTCTTT; CDR3 protein: CASSLTANTEAFF
clone size: NA; D gene: NA; J gene: TRBJ2-2; V gene: TRBV7-9; CDR3 DNA: TGTGCCAGCTCCCGACTGAACACCGGGGAGCTGTTTTTT; CDR3 protein: CASSRLNTGELFF
clone size: NA; D gene: TRBD1; J gene: TRBJ1-4; V gene: TRBV6-5; CDR3 DNA: TGTGCCAGCGCCCGGGACAGAAATGAAAAACTGTTTTTT; CDR3 protein: CASARDRNEKLFF
clone size: NA; D gene: NA; J gene: TRBJ2-1; V gene: TRBV7-3; CDR3 DNA: TGTGCCAGCAGCTTAAGGGGGGGGCTAGCGCCGACCTACAATGAGCAGTTCTTC; CDR3 protein: CASSLRGGLAPTYNEQFF
clone size: NA; D gene: NA; J gene: TRBJ1-1; V gene: TRBV7-2; CDR3 DNA: TGTGCCAGCAGCCAAGGAGGGGCGAGCTCGGTGGCTTTCTTT; CDR3 protein: CASSQGGASSVAFF
clone size: NA; D gene: NA; J gene: TRBJ2-3; V gene: TRBV7-8; CDR3 DNA: TGTGCCAGCAGCTTTGTCTGGGGGCAAACAGATACGCAGTATTTT; CDR3 protein: CASSFVWGQTDTQYF
clone size: NA; D gene: TRBD1; J gene: TRBJ2-7; V gene: TRBV19; CDR3 DNA: TGTGCCAGTAGTATAGCCCAGGGGGCCGCCGAGCAGTACTTC; CDR3 protein: CASSIAQGAAEQYF
clone size: NA; D gene: TRBD1; J gene: TRBJ1-2; V gene: TRBV7-8; CDR3 DNA: TGTGCCAGCAGCCCTAGGGACAGGGGGCCACTAGGATATGGCTACACCTTC; CDR3 protein: CASSPRDRGPLGYGYTF
clone size: few; D gene: TRBD1; J gene: TRBJ2-2; V gene: TRBV5-1; CDR3 DNA: TGCGCCAGCAGCTTGGGGACAGGGACCACCGGGGAGCTGTTTTTT; CDR3 protein: CASSLGTGTTGELFF
clone size: NA; D gene: TRBD1; J gene: TRBJ1-2; V gene: TRBV2; CDR3 DNA: TGTGCCAGCAGTGGTTCACAGGGGGGTTATGGCTACACCTTC; CDR3 protein: CASSGSQGGYGYTF
clone size: NA; D gene: TRBD1; J gene: TRBJ1-1; V gene: TRBV20-1; CDR3 DNA: TGCAGTGCTATCAGGGGGCCTGAAGCTTTCTTT; CDR3 protein: CSAIRGPEAFF
clone size: NA; D gene: NA; J gene: TRBJ1-1; V gene: TRBV15; CDR3 DNA: TGTGCCACCAGCAGAGACGCAGGGATTGAAGCTTTCTTT; CDR3 protein: CATSRDAGIEAFF
clone size: NA; D gene: NA; J gene: TRBJ1-2; V gene: TRBV5-8; CDR3 DNA: TGTGCCAGCAGCGCACCGGGAGGGATCTATGGCTACACCTTC; CDR3 protein: CASSAPGGIYGYTF
clone size: NA; D gene: NA; J gene: TRBJ1-6; V gene: TRBV9; CDR3 DNA: TGTGCCAGCAGCGTAGGGGCAGAGAATTCACCCCTCCACTTT; CDR3 protein: CASSVGAENSPLHF
clone size: NA; D gene: NA; J gene: TRBJ2-2; V gene: TRBV2; CDR3 DNA: TGTGCCAGCAGACCCGGACCGGGGATGGGAAACACCGGGGAGCTGTTTTTT; CDR3 protein: CASRPGPGMGNTGELFF